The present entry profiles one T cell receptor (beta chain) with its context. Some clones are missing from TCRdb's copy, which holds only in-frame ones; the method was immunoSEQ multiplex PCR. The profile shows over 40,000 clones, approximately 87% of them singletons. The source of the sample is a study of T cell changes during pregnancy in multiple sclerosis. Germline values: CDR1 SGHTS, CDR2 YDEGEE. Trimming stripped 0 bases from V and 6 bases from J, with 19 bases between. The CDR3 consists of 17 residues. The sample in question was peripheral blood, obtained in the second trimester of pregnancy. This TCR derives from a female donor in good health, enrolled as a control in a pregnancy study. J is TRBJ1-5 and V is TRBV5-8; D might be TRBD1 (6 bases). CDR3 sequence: CASSLVQGSWVAQPQHF. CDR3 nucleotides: TGTGCCAGCAGCTTGGTACAGGGTTCGTGGGTGGCTCAGCCCCAGCATTTT.